The clone carrying this T cell receptor beta chain was counted between two and nine times. Its specificity is not known. These data belong to a study of T-cell reconstitution after alpha-beta-depleted transplantation in children. TCRbeta library preparation incorporated unique molecular identifiers. One entry per CDR3 protein results from TCRdb running MiXCR on the PCR reads. The sample contains hundreds of thousands of distinct CDR3 sequences, 13% of which appear only once. Study outcomes and limitations: There were some patients whose high TCRbeta diversity at day 60 came from surviving recipient T cells and thymic progenitors. After transplant, at about two months, alpha-beta T cells were reportedly derived from several hundred expanded graft clones. A year post-transplant, T-cell counts and diversity derived mostly from newly produced T cells.

This CDR3 spans 12 amino acids. Deletions cut 2 bases from V and 8 bases from J, with 7 bases between. Per germline, CDR1 MNHNY and CDR2 SVGAGI (reference sequence). Specimen: PBMCs, mostly from graft donor cells, collected 360 days after TCRalphabeta/CD19-depleted stem cell transplant. The rearrangement joins TRBV6-6 to TRBJ1-5; D unclear. The source is a male patient aged 10 to 17 who had a stem cell transplant for acute myeloid leukemia, so the T cells may come from the graft donor. The CDR3 coding sequence is TGTGCCAGCAGTTACCCCCAGGAGCCCCAGCATTTT. Its translation is CASSYPQEPQHF.